Listed below are T cell receptor beta chains from one sample, sequenced in a study of T cells after yellow fever vaccination. TCRdb analysed the 5' RACE reads with MiXCR anew, one entry per CDR3 protein. The sample has some 340,000 distinct CDR3 sequences, about 4% seen once; the top ten hold just under 25%. The input for sequencing was PBMCs, taken 5 days after the yellow fever booster vaccination. These receptors were obtained from a young man who received the YFV17D yellow fever vaccine. The CDR3 runs from the conserved cysteine through the conserved F or W. D genes are given only for firm matches. Clone size is stated in some rows and not others, as once, few, many or a class when expanded.

v_call	d_call	clone_size	j_call	cdr3_aa	cdr3_nt
TRBV29-1	.	.	TRBJ1-1	CSVVGTEDDKNTEAFF	TGCAGCGTTGTCGGGACGGAGGATGATAAGAACACTGAAGCTTTCTTT
TRBV6-6	.	many	TRBJ2-3	CASSYSVTDTQYF	TGTGCCAGCAGTTATAGCGTCACAGATACGCAGTATTTT
TRBV7-3	.	.	TRBJ1-1	CASSVPGGTEAFF	TGTGCCAGCAGCGTTCCCGGGGGGACTGAAGCTTTCTTT
TRBV20-1	.	.	TRBJ1-6	CSAREGGRRNSPLHF	TGCAGTGCTAGAGAGGGAGGGAGACGTAATTCACCCCTCCACTTT
TRBV18	.	few	TRBJ2-5	CASSPWGSPIKETQYF	TGTGCCAGCTCACCATGGGGTTCACCAATTAAAGAGACCCAGTACTTC
TRBV4-3	TRBD2	many	TRBJ2-3	CASSQEWMAGGLTDTQYF	TGCGCCAGCAGCCAAGAATGGATGGCGGGGGGGCTAACAGATACGCAGTATTTT
TRBV6-5	.	.	TRBJ1-5	CASSPAGAQSNQPQHF	TGTGCCAGCAGTCCCGCGGGGGCGCAGAGCAATCAGCCCCAGCATTTT
TRBV7-9	.	many	TRBJ2-1	CAIHDGHLNPAYNEQFF	TGTGCCATCCACGACGGACACTTGAACCCAGCCTACAATGAGCAGTTCTTC
TRBV15	.	.	TRBJ1-2	CATSSSYGYTF	TGTGCCACCAGCAGCAGCTATGGCTACACCTTC
TRBV20-1	TRBD1	.	TRBJ1-5	CSAQRGTGSQPQHF	TGCAGTGCTCAAAGGGGGACAGGGTCACAGCCCCAGCATTTT
TRBV6-5	TRBD1	.	TRBJ1-1	CASSFSQGAGTEAFF	TGTGCCAGCAGCTTCTCCCAGGGGGCAGGCACTGAAGCTTTCTTT
TRBV4-1	.	few	TRBJ1-2	CASSHPYEGSYGYTF	TGCGCCAGCAGCCACCCCTACGAGGGCTCCTATGGCTACACCTTC
TRBV20-1	.	few	TRBJ2-7	CSAFPDGSYEQYF	TGCAGTGCTTTCCCCGACGGCTCCTACGAGCAGTACTTC
TRBV27	TRBD1	few	TRBJ2-5	CASSSGQGYETQYF	TGTGCCAGCAGTTCCGGACAGGGGTATGAGACCCAGTACTTC
TRBV7-8	TRBD1	few	TRBJ1-4	CASSSRTGVGEKLFF	TGTGCCAGCAGCTCCAGGACAGGGGTAGGGGAAAAACTGTTTTTT
TRBV4-1	.	many	TRBJ1-2	CASSQVGAYGYTF	TGCGCCAGCAGCCAAGTGGGGGCCTATGGCTACACCTTC
TRBV6-5	.	.	TRBJ2-5	CASSYSAERAQYF	TGTGCCAGCAGTTACTCCGCAGAGAGGGCCCAGTACTTC
TRBV7-9	.	many	TRBJ2-3	CASSSGTSTDTQYF	TGTGCCAGCAGCTCCGGGACTAGCACAGATACGCAGTATTTT
TRBV7-2	TRBD2	many	TRBJ2-3	CASSLSGGDWTDTQYF	TGTGCCAGCAGCTTATCGGGGGGGGACTGGACAGATACGCAGTATTTT
TRBV18	.	.	TRBJ2-1	CASSPSLGFNEQFF	TGTGCCAGCTCACCGAGCTTGGGTTTCAATGAGCAGTTCTTC
TRBV11-2	TRBD2	few	TRBJ2-1	CASSARTSGGPDEQFF	TGTGCCAGCAGCGCCAGGACTAGCGGGGGGCCAGATGAGCAGTTCTTC
TRBV3-2	.	many	TRBJ2-4	CASSPGQGLAKNIQYF	TGTGCCAGCAGCCCAGGACAGGGCCTAGCCAAAAACATTCAGTACTTC
TRBV5-1	.	.	TRBJ1-4	CASSSPEGSGNEKLFF	TGCGCCAGCAGCAGCCCGGAGGGCAGCGGAAACGAGAAACTGTTTTTT